These 5 T cell receptor beta chains originate from one sample sequenced in a study of control samples from healthy donors and cancer patients. Assay used: immunoSEQ multiplex PCR; TCRdb lists only in-frame clones, some missing. The sample yields about 130,000 clones, about 88% seen once. The specimen sequenced was blood. These receptors all come from a man between 45 and 60 years old in good health.

The chain combines TRBV5-4 with TRBJ1-6; D is perhaps TRBD1 (5 bases). Trimming removed 4 bases at V and 7 bases at J, with 18 bases between. The CDR3 spans 16 residues. Germline V lookup: CDR1 SGHNT, CDR2 YYREEE (reference sequence). This CDR3 reads CASSPGRGTQNSPLHF. CDR3 nucleotides: TGTGCCAGCAGCCCGGGACGTGGGACCCAAAATTCACCCCTCCACTTT.

This clone came up once. The chain recombines TRBV7-9 with TRBJ1-2; 9 positions match TRBD1. The CDR3 is 13 amino acids. The V and J ends lost 6 bases and 4 bases, in that order; junction bases with no gene match: 3. The germline V gene has CDR1 SEHNR and CDR2 FQNEAQ (reference sequence). CDR3 bases: TGTGCCAGCAGTAGACAGGGGGGCTATGGCTACACCTTC. Residues: CASSRQGGYGYTF.

This sequence joins TRBV5-4 and TRBJ2-7; the D call may be TRBD1 or TRBD2 (5 bases each). CDR1 and CDR2 from the germline V gene are SGHNT and YYREEE (reference sequence). The CDR3 loop spans 12 amino acids. V was trimmed by 2 bases and J by 7 bases, leaving 10 bases between them. The chain's CDR3 is CASSFGAYEQYF. CDR3 in DNA: TGTGCCAGCAGCTTCGGGGCTTATGAGCAGTACTTC.

V and J are TRBV3-1 (or the pseudogene TRBV3-2) and TRBJ2-7; D is perhaps TRBD1 or TRBD2 (5 bases each). Between the trimmed V and J ends, which lost 3 bases and 3 bases, there was a span of 12 bases. Germline V gene sequence: CDR1 LGHDT, CDR2 YNNKEL (reference sequence). The CDR3 extends over 14 amino acids. Written as DNA, the CDR3 is TGTGCCAGCAGCCAGAGGGGTGGGGTCTACGAGCAGTACTTC. Encoded protein: CASSQRGGVYEQYF.

The rearrangement joins TRBV2 to TRBJ2-5, with D possibly matching TRBD1 (5 bases). V was clipped by 4 bases and J by 0 bases, with 18 bases between them. The CDR3 is 17 amino acids. Per the germline V gene, CDR1 is SNHLY and CDR2 is FYNNEI. The CDR3 loop is CASSALGLRFDQETQYF. CDR3 coding DNA: TGTGCCAGCAGTGCACTGGGGCTCCGATTTGACCAAGAGACCCAGTACTTC. Looking up the rest from reference TRBV2 and TRBJ2-5 gives the full variable domain: EPEVTQTPSHQVTQMGQEVILRCVPISNHLYFYWYRQILGQKVEFLVSFYNNEISEKSEIFDDQFSVERPDGSNFTLKIRSTKLEDSAMYFCASSALGLRFDQETQYFGPGTRLLVL.